Shown below are 18 T cell receptor beta chains from a single sample sequenced in a study of CD8 T cells in ankylosing spondylitis. TCRdb re-analysed the 5' RACE reads in MiXCR, keeping a single row per CDR3 protein. The table includes over 700,000 distinct CDR3 sequences, under 20% detected once. Study conclusions and caveats: Seemingly characteristic of ankylosing spondylitis blood was a TCR beta motif consisting of under ten highly homologous variants.

Antigens of these TCRs are unknown. Sequencing was carried out using blood, either unsorted or a sorted T cell fraction (not recorded which). These receptors all come from a male donor with ankylosing spondylitis.

The chain combines TRBV21-1 with TRBJ1-2; TRBD1 is the table's D call, not checked against the DNA. TRBV21-1 is a pseudogene segment. CDR3 length: 15 residues. The CDR3 DNA reads TGTGCCAGCAGCAAAGGGACAGGGCTTACTGGTGGCTACACCTTC. Translated: CASSKGTGLTGGYTF.

This clonotype has ten or more counts. The chain joins TRBV7-8 to TRBJ1-5, with D tentatively TRBD1 (6 bases). V gave up 5 bases and J gave up 6 bases, with 17 bases separating them. Germline V gene data show CDR1 as SGHVS and CDR2 as FQNEAQ. This CDR3 comprises 15 residues. The CDR3: CASSPAGGRGQPQHF. The DNA of the CDR3 is TGTGCCAGCAGCCCAGCGGGGGGCCGGGGTCAGCCCCAGCATTTT.

In its sample, this clonotype was seen many times. V and J are TRBV12-3 or TRBV12-4 and TRBJ2-7, with D possibly being TRBD2 (6 bases). This CDR3 region has 14 residues. Trimming left V 8 bases short and J 2 bases short, with 16 bases between. CDR3 in DNA: TGTGCCAGCCACGTCAACGGGGGAACCTACGAGCAGTACTTC. It codes for CASHVNGGTYEQYF.

The sample holds a few counts of this clonotype. The J gene is TRBJ2-3, the V gene TRBV10-3; D is ambiguous. The germline CDR1 and CDR2 sequences are ENHRY and SYGVKD. The CDR3 has 14 amino acids. V was cut by 3 bases and J by 0 bases, with 7 bases left in between. In DNA, the CDR3 is TGTGCCATCAGTGACCGGATTAGCACAGATACGCAGTATTTT. Translating gives CAISDRISTDTQYF.

Comments on this clonotype: Mismatch with germline at one junction end may stem from a read error. This chain links TRBV12-3 or TRBV12-4 with TRBJ1-2; D is ambiguous. The CDR3 is 19 residues long. The DNA for the CDR3 is TGTGCCTGCAGTTTTTTCCAGATGGGCGTCAGGAAATATAACTATGGCTACACCTTC. Protein: CACSFFQMGVRKYNYGYTF.

This chain uses TRBV4-2 with TRBJ2-5, with D perhaps matching TRBD2 (7 bases). Germline assignment: CDR1 LGHNA and CDR2 YNFKEQ. The CDR3 has 17 amino acids. Trimming took 0 bases from V and 3 from J, leaving 17 bases between them. This CDR3 is CASSQDWGAGTKETQYF. The CDR3 DNA follows: TGTGCCAGCAGCCAAGATTGGGGAGCGGGGACAAAAGAGACCCAGTACTTC.

V usage is TRBV20-1 and J usage is TRBJ2-7; 7 bases are shared with TRBD1. The CDR3 is made up of 13 amino acids. Germline V gene data show CDR1 as DFQATT and CDR2 as SNEGSKA (reference sequence). Germline trimming cut 6 bases from V and 0 bases from J; bases unmatched to any gene: 5. This CDR3 reads CSAPGGTSYEQYF. The CDR3 DNA reads as TGCAGTGCCCCAGGGGGTACCTCCTACGAGCAGTACTTC.

This clonotype has ten or more counts. V is TRBV5-8 and J is TRBJ2-3, with D unresolved. The CDR3 spans 10 residues. V was trimmed by 7 bases and J by 2 bases, leaving 2 bases between them. The germline CDR1 and CDR2 sequences are SGHTS and YDEGEE. The CDR3 DNA reads TGTGCCAGCGTCACAGATACGCAGTATTTT. As protein: CASVTDTQYF. The full variable domain, completed using reference TRBV5-8 and TRBJ2-3, is EAGVTQSPTHLIKTRGQQATLRCSPISGHTSVYWYQQALGLGLQFLLWYDEGEERNRGNFPPRFSGRQFPNYSSELNVNALELEDSALYLCASVTDTQYFGPGTRLTVL.

The gene calls are TRBV20-1 and TRBJ1-1; 7 nucleotides align to TRBD1. CDR1 is DFQATT, CDR2 SNEGSKA, per germline (reference sequence). The CDR3 loop spans 16 amino acids. Trimming took 0 bases from V and 3 from J; bases not matched to a gene: 10. The chain's CDR3 is CSAREGTGEADTEAFF. In nucleotides, the CDR3 is TGCAGTGCTAGAGAGGGAACAGGGGAGGCGGACACTGAAGCTTTCTTT.

This clonotype has at least ten counts. CDR3 sequence reads: CASSRDRGLNEQFF. The CDR3 DNA is TGTGCCAGCAGTCGGGACAGGGGGTTAAATGAGCAGTTCTTC. V and J are TRBV12-3 or TRBV12-4 and TRBJ2-1, with TRBD1 matching over 11 bases. The ends lost 5 bases at V and 7 bases at J; junction bases unmatched: 4. This CDR3 has 14 residues.

A few counts support this clonotype. V usage is TRBV4-2 and J usage is TRBJ1-2; possibly TRBD1 for D (5 bases). Germline V lookup: CDR1 LGHNA, CDR2 YNFKEQ. V lost 5 bases and J 2 bases, leaving 15 bases between the germline ends. The CDR3 runs 15 residues. CDR3 DNA: TGTGCCAGCAGCAGCTCCCCGGGGGGAAACTATGGCTACACCTTC. It yields the protein CASSSSPGGNYGYTF.

This clonotype has more than one count but fewer than ten. The rearrangement uses TRBV20-1 and TRBJ2-7, with 10 bases fitting TRBD1. In germline, CDR1 is DFQATT, CDR2 SNEGSKA (reference sequence). The CDR3 runs to 15 residues. The J segment lost 9 bases and the V segment lost 0 bases, leaving 11 bases of the junction unmatched. The CDR3 protein is CSAREAGTGASGQYF. CDR3 DNA sequence: TGCAGTGCTAGAGAGGCCGGGACAGGGGCGTCGGGGCAGTACTTC.

The chain carries TRBV19 and TRBJ2-1; unclear D gene. The CDR3 consists of 14 residues. The germline CDR1 and CDR2 sequences are LNHDA and SQIVND (reference sequence). V lost 6 bases and J 1 base, leaving 10 bases between the germline ends. The CDR3 here is CASSQDGSYNEQFF. Here the CDR3 DNA reads TGTGCCAGTAGCCAGGACGGATCCTACAATGAGCAGTTCTTC.

The chain uses TRBV12-3 or TRBV12-4 and TRBJ2-1, with D possibly matching TRBD2 (7 bases). Deletions cut 5 bases from V and 8 bases from J, with 13 bases between. CDR3 length: 13 residues. CDR3 sequence: CASSTWGGYEQFF. The CDR3 nucleotides read TGTGCCAGCAGTACCTGGGGGGGCTATGAGCAGTTCTTC.

The chain has TRBV5-1 and TRBJ2-1; 8 bases map to TRBD2. V trimming: 4 bases; J trimming: 3 bases; junction bases outside the gene matches: 6. Germline V gives CDR1 SGHRS, CDR2 YFSETQ. The CDR3 totals 15 residues. As DNA, the CDR3 is TGCGCCAGCAGCGGGCGGGAGGACAACTACAATGAGCAGTTCTTC. Translated, it gives CASSGREDNYNEQFF.

The chain couples TRBV27 to TRBJ1-1; TRBD1 aligns across 10 bases. The CDR3 totals 17 residues. V shed 6 bases, J shed 4 bases, and the junction held 14 bases outside the gene matches. Germline V gives CDR1 MNHEY, CDR2 SMNVEV (reference sequence). Here the CDR3 DNA reads TGTGCCAGCAGGGAAGAGAGGGACAGGGGCTGGGCCACTGAAGCTTTCTTT. This codes for CASREERDRGWATEAFF.

This clonotype turned up a few times. The rearrangement links TRBV12-3 or TRBV12-4 to TRBJ2-2, with 16 bases aligning to TRBD2. CDR3 length: 17 residues. The ends lost 5 bases at V and 6 bases at J; junction bases unmatched: 6. CDR3 nucleotide sequence: TGTGCCAGCAGTCCCACGGGACTAGCGGGAGGGGCCGGGGAGCTGTTTTTT. Amino acid sequence: CASSPTGLAGGAGELFF.

The chain links TRBV20-1 to TRBJ1-2; unclear D gene. The CDR3 sequence is 13 residues long. Trimming removed 6 bases at V and 4 bases at J, with 15 bases between. Germline lookup yields CDR1 DFQATT and CDR2 SNEGSKA (reference sequence). As DNA, the CDR3 is TGCAGTGCCCAGGTCGGGGAAGGCTATGGCTACACCTTC. Its protein is CSAQVGEGYGYTF.